This TCR beta chain appears in the sequencing data of a study of blood T cell repertoires in COVID-19. This CDR3 comprises 15 residues. Germline values: CDR1 SGHTA, CDR2 FQGTGA. V was clipped by 5 bases and J by 0 bases; unmatched bases: 3. The table came from immunoSEQ multiplex PCR; TCRdb's copy has only in-frame clones and leaves some out. The table shows over 250,000 clones, with 90% occurring only once. This clone was seen a few times. The sample taken for sequencing was PBMCs or T cells enriched from blood (not recorded which). The chain recombines TRBV7-3 with TRBJ1-4, with 7 bases fitting TRBD1. This sequence was found in a man in his fifties or sixties who had recovered from COVID-19. This chain's CDR3 is CASSATGATNEKLFF. In nucleotides, the CDR3 is TGTGCCAGCAGCGCCACAGGGGCAACTAATGAAAAACTGTTTTTT.